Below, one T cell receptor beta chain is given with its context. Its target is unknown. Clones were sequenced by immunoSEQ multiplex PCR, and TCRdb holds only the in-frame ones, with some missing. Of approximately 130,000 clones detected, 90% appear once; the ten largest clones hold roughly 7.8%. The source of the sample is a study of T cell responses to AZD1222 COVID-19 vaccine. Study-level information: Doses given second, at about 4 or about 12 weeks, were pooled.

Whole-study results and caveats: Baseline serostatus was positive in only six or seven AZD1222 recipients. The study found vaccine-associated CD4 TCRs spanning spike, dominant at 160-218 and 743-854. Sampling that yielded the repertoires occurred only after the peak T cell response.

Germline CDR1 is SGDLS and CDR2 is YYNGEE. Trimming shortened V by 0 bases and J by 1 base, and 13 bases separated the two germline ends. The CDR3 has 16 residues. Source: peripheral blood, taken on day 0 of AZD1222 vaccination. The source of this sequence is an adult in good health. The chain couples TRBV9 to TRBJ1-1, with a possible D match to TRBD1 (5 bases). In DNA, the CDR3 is TGTGCCAGCAGCGTAGGAGGAGGGGCTTCGAACACTGAAGCTTTCTTT. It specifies CASSVGGGASNTEAFF.